A single sample is the source of the 5 T cell receptor beta chains below, sequenced in a study of long-term antiretroviral therapy in people with HIV. This was the immunoSEQ v3.0 assay at survey level. Assay used: immunoSEQ multiplex PCR; TCRdb lists only in-frame clones, some missing. Of tens of thousands of clones listed, 80% are singletons. Specimen: unsorted PBMCs, collected 1.5 years after starting antiretroviral therapy. These receptors originate from a man between 18 and 29 years old with HIV.

The V and J genes are TRBV23-1 and TRBJ2-1, with TRBD1 matching 7 bases. TRBV23-1 is given ORF status, its function remaining uncertain. J gave up 5 bases and V 11 bases, and 15 bases lay outside the gene matches. This CDR3 region has 15 residues. The CDR3 reads CAPNLRDRIHNEQFF. The CDR3 DNA sequence: TGCGCCCCTAATCTCCGGGACAGAATACACAATGAGCAGTTCTTC.

The gene calls are TRBV11-2 and TRBJ2-2, with D maybe TRBD2 (5 bases). CDR1 and CDR2 (germline): SGHAT, FQNNGV. With 2 bases removed from V and 6 bases from J, the gap between germline ends came to 10 bases. This CDR3 spans 14 amino acids. The CDR3 loop is CASSLTRDSGELFF. As DNA, the CDR3 is TGTGCCAGCAGCTTAACTAGAGACTCCGGGGAGCTGTTTTTT. The full variable domain, completed using reference TRBV11-2 and TRBJ2-2, is EAGVAQSPRYKIIEKRQSVAFWCNPISGHATLYWYQQILGQGPKLLIQFQNNGVVDDSQLPKDRFSAERLKGVDSTLKIQPAKLEDSAVYLCASSLTRDSGELFFGEGSRLTVL.

The genes are TRBV30 and TRBJ1-2; TRBD1 agrees at 7 bases. The V and J ends lost 8 bases and 0 bases, in that order; junction bases with no gene match: 3. The germline CDR1 and CDR2 sequences are GTSNPN and SVGIG (reference sequence). There are 12 residues in the CDR3. CDR3 nucleotide sequence: TGTGCCATGGACAGGACTAACTATGGCTACACCTTC. Amino acid sequence: CAMDRTNYGYTF.

V usage is TRBV12-5 and J usage is TRBJ1-5; the match to TRBD1 covers 8 bases. J gave up 5 bases and V 2 bases, and 11 bases lay outside the gene matches. Germline CDR1 LGHNT, CDR2 FRNRAP. The CDR3 consists of 17 residues. As DNA, the CDR3 is TGTGCTAGTGGTTTGCTCCGACAGGGGTGGTTGCATCAGCCCCAGCATTTT. Protein product: CASGLLRQGWLHQPQHF.

V gene TRBV5-6 combines with J gene TRBJ1-1; 7 nucleotides line up with TRBD1. Per the germline V gene, CDR1 is SGHDT and CDR2 is YYEEEE. Trimming at V came to 7 bases and at J to 0 bases, leaving 3 bases not matched to a gene. This CDR3 contains 13 residues. This chain's CDR3 is CASWGQMNTEAFF. The CDR3 region has the DNA TGTGCCAGCTGGGGACAGATGAACACTGAAGCTTTCTTT.